Below, one T cell receptor (beta chain) is given with its context. These data originate in a study of shared clonotypes between healthy human individuals. The CDR3 contains 16 residues. V was shortened by 5 bases and J by 7 bases, with 23 bases between the two germline ends. Germline CDR1 reads SGHVS; CDR2 reads FNYEAQ. In the source study's methods: Sequence data from immunoSEQ were junction-only and lacked quality scores; consequently, filtering differed. Sequencing used immunoSEQ multiplex PCR; TCRdb keeps in-frame clones, though not all of them. Clonal size and the V and J genes are those of that table, whereas D and trimming came from the DNA. The table records 1,500,000 or so clones, roughly 96% of them present only once.

This TCR derives from a man aged 25 to 40 in good health. The gene calls are TRBV7-6 and TRBJ1-2, with D tentatively TRBD1 (6 bases). The sample taken for sequencing was naive CD4+ T cells sorted from blood. Subset of the sample: CD45RA+ positively selected. The CDR3 DNA follows: TGTGCCAGCAGCCACTTCGCCGGACAGCTTGGCACTGGCTACACCTTC. This sequence encodes CASSHFAGQLGTGYTF. Combining the CDR3 with reference TRBV7-6 and TRBJ1-2 gives the whole variable domain GAGVSQSPRYKVTKRGQDVALRCDPISGHVSLYWYRQALGQGPEFLTYFNYEAQQDKSGLPNDRFSAERPEGSISTLTIQRTEQRDSAMYRCASSHFAGQLGTGYTFGSGTRLTVV.